This TCR beta chain derives from a study of cytomegalovirus exposure and HLA in healthy donors (dated by TCRdb to about 2017). About the full investigation: An earlier analysis of approximately 640 of the donors reported approximately 290 Gb of sequence data and 100 million to 130 million unique TCR beta sequences from about 180 million T cells. An early release covering 550 to 650 HLA-typed donors comprised about 320 gigabases of sequencing data and 65 million to 100 million unique TCR sequences. Among the roughly 400 genotyped donors, approximately 81% belonged to the genetic ancestry cluster associated with self-reported Caucasian donors. The aim of the study was to test whether cataloging public T cell receptors could identify signatures of past pathogen exposure. The study profiled the T cell repertoires of hundreds of subjects by immunosequencing and related them to cytomegalovirus serostatus. Besides the first cohort of hundreds of subjects, a separate validation cohort made up of about 120 different subjects was used. High-throughput TCR immunosequencing, statistical association of individual TCRs with disease status, and machine learning were combined to predict cytomegalovirus infection status. To study patterns of TCR occurrence, a later analysis re-analyzed previously published TCR beta repertoires from hundreds of donors and added high-resolution HLA genotyping. Rather than drawing on any new phenotypic data, the later analysis identified candidate immune exposures from TCR beta sequences and the way those sequences occurred across donors. In an earlier analysis of 587 of the donors, high-throughput TCR beta sequencing was used to judge whether each TCR beta V gene segment behaved as functional or pseudogenic. Alongside the repertoire data, information on donor age, sex, ethnicity and CMV serostatus was compiled. Genome-wide SNP genotypes for about 60% of the 666 donors were used in a later genetic analysis, which treated that subset as a discovery cohort. Every discovery cohort repertoire had been produced on one sequencing platform. HLA typing included class I and class II loci at four-digit resolution. Typing coverage varied by locus: 629-630 donors for A, B, C, DRB1 and DQB1; more than 500 for DQA1; over 600 for DPA1; 450 to 480 for DPB1. About five DR-DQ haplotypes were handled as single units for association and clustering, since linkage in the cohort was strong. Among roughly 400 genotyped donors of the cohort, an average of around 250,000 unique TCR beta nucleotide sequences was sequenced per donor, of which 15% to 20% were non-productive.

Points on this clone: The antigen this receptor binds is unknown. Per-base qualities were not stored, and no clone one base away is much larger.

V lost 2 bases and J lost 1 base, and the count of bases not matched to a germline gene is 7. For CDR1 and CDR2, the germline V gene (reference sequence) lists GTSNPN and SVGIG. Taken from cysteine to phenylalanine, the CDR3 has 16 residues. The retained sequence is limited to the CDR3, 48 bases, with the frame set at the first base. The cohort consisted of 666 healthy bone marrow donors. At the time of sampling, all cohort members were nominally healthy, though unrecorded immune exposures were likely present. The donor tested CMV seronegative and was one of the 352 seronegative cohort members. Every donor gave a peripheral blood sample, and the peripheral blood mononuclear cells from that sample were used for TCR beta sequencing. Genomic DNA was extracted from the blood cell samples with the Qiagen DNeasy Blood Extraction Kit. The library was obtained by the immunoSEQ multiplex PCR assay. For the multiplex PCR, a mixture combining 60 forward primers for TCR Vbeta segments and 13 reverse primers for TCR Jbeta segments was used. A multiplex PCR assay on genomic DNA amplified the CDR3 region of rearranged TCR beta genes. The Illumina HiSeq System was used to sequence the amplified TCR beta libraries as 87-base-pair reads. As for the authors' bioinformatics: A later analysis tallied 70 million to 100 million unique TCR beta chains across the 600 to 700 repertoires, and approximately 9.9 million of those chains were shared by two or more donors. Raw reads were error-corrected and collapsed into unique sequences with a nearest-neighbor algorithm that merged closely related sequences to remove PCR and sequencing errors. CDR3 sequences were aligned to IMGT reference sequences to assign V, D and J gene segments. Each retained sequence needed at least a six-nucleotide match to both a V gene segment and a J gene segment. A rearrangement counted as productive if the CDR3 had no stop codons and remained in frame with V and J, and every other rearrangement counted as non-productive. Following IMGT convention, CDR3 was defined as the stretch from the second conserved V-encoded cysteine up to the conserved J-encoded phenylalanine. Sequences without an unambiguous match to a single V gene segment were excluded from the earlier analysis of about 640 of the donors. In an earlier analysis of about 590 of the donors, a V segment was called functional when productive rearrangements were above 56.7%, and segregating when the standard deviation between donors exceeded 5%. A statistical classification framework was built to diagnose cytomegalovirus status from the catalog of TCR beta chain sequences. In a later analysis, V and J genes were assigned by comparing TCR nucleotide sequences against IMGT/GENE-DB human TR gene sequences. Using the TCRdist pipeline, a later analysis assigned CDR3 sequences along with most-parsimonious VDJ recombination scenarios. In a later analysis, every TCR beta chain was defined by the combination of its CDR3 amino acid sequence and its V-gene family, and reads without a unique V-gene family were dropped. In a later analysis, approximately 640 highly shared, low-generation-probability nucleotide sequences were removed to address suspected cross-contamination and a sequencing artifact. For each public chain, a later analysis derived a clonal expansion index from normalized ranks of inferred template counts within each repertoire. In a later analysis, generation probabilities were computed using a VDJ recombination model fitted to out-of-frame rearrangements, and the results were checked against IGoR. Hypergeometric tests were used in a later analysis to score TCR-TCR, TCR-HLA and TCR-CMV co-occurrence, with a repertoire-size bias correction applied to the TCR pairs. False discovery rates were estimated in a later analysis by permuting HLA or CMV assignments 20 times. In a later analysis, co-occurring TCRs were grouped using DBSCAN, with TCRdist sequence similarity added in when clustering inside HLA-allele-positive subsets. Co-occurrence clustering excluded repertoires with fewer than 30,000 or more than 120,000 public chains, plus five with anomalous nucleotide sharing. TCRdb took over this immuneACCESS table, retaining in-frame rearrangements with V and J assigned. Such tables are incomplete; in checked studies, under half of the missing clones stem from an unresolved V gene, and the remainder is unexplained. V and J calls and clone size are those listed in that table; D and trimming were worked out from the DNA. This sample has about 110,000 clones in its table, and 77% of those were observed once. 3.5% to 5% of the sample belongs to the ten largest clones.

Summary of the overall study and its limitations: A few of the identified cytomegalovirus-associated TCR beta chains were confirmed in vitro to be specific for cytomegalovirus antigens. In a later genetic analysis, fewer N-insertions in productive TCRs were reported among donors in an Asian-associated ancestry cluster than the approximately 710-donor mean. In both the original and validation cohorts, the classifier was reported to diagnose cytomegalovirus status with high specificity and sensitivity. According to the authors, the approach could potentially be generalized to other disease states and immunological phenotypes. A later genetic analysis associated a missense DCLRE1C variant with V-gene and J-gene trimming of TCR beta chains, and an independent cohort replicated the association. Because HLA typing was unavailable for some donors at each locus, only the typed subset was used in association tests. Roughly uniform sequencing depth across donors was assumed in presence/absence analyses, although this assumption may not hold. Because counts were too low, fewer than 20 rarely observed V segments, including chromosome 9 orphons, were excluded from the earlier analysis of 587 of the donors. According to a later analysis, most CMV-associated TCR beta chains appeared to be HLA-restricted, and the HLA associations seemed to be driven largely by CMV exposure. Linkage disequilibrium might explain the correlated functional status among segregating V segments, but an unknown experimental factor could not be excluded. A total of roughly 160 TCR beta chains were listed by the study as associated with cytomegalovirus. In a later analysis, HLA-associated TCR beta chains showed more clonal expansion and lower generation probabilities than non-associated chains that were equally common. The cohort was sequenced for TCR beta chains only, and without alpha or paired-chain data the features that could be detected were limited. In a later analysis, the rate of TCR association differed among HLA loci, with DRB1 alleles having the most associated TCRs and HLA-C alleles having the fewest. In a later analysis, 16,951 TCR beta sequences were associated with specific HLA alleles at a false discovery rate of 0.05. Strong co-occurrence of HLA alleles, especially DR and DQ, made assigning TCR associations to individual alleles difficult. In an earlier analysis of 500 to 650 of the donors, most TCR beta V segments appeared in productive rearrangements about 87% or about 30% of the time, broadly matching IMGT annotations. A further reported finding was that TCR beta sequences accurately predicted the HLA-A and HLA-B alleles for most subjects in the first cohort. According to a later analysis, parvovirus B19, influenza, CMV and Epstein-Barr virus appeared linked to several top co-occurrence clusters. CMV serostatus was the only immune exposure information available for the cohort. Most TCR sequences were seen in very few donors, while some public TCRs were found in many individuals. Because the 87-base-pair reads could not distinguish some IMGT-functional V segments, including TRBV6-2 and TRBV6-3, those segments were excluded. A cluster of highly shared sequence variants was judged likely to be a technical artifact of the sequencing pipeline.

The sequence is built from TRBV30 and TRBJ1-3, with 8 bases in between that match TRBD1. The sample taken for sequencing was PBMCs. This clonotype was sampled from a male donor in good health and CMV-seronegative. CDR3 sequence: CAWSLRGPKSGNTIYF. Read as DNA, the sequence is TGTGCCTGGAGTCTCAGGGGGCCAAAGTCTGGAAACACCATATATTTT.